This T cell receptor beta chain was captured by sequencing in a study of early stage breast cancer tumors. There are a few counts of this clone. The table came from immunoSEQ multiplex PCR; TCRdb's copy has only in-frame clones and leaves some out. The sample includes about 28,000 clones, roughly 50% of them seen just once. Trimming pared 0 bases from V and 0 bases from J, leaving 9 bases between. CDR1 is MNHNS, CDR2 SASEGT, per germline. CDR3 length equals 15 residues. The chain recombines TRBV6-1 with TRBJ2-7; maybe TRBD2 (6 bases). Sequencing input: breast tumor tissue. The sequence was obtained from a person between 50 and 60 years old with breast cancer. DNA for the CDR3: TGTGCCAGCAGTGAAGCGGGAGGCTTCTCCTACGAGCAGTACTTC. Its translation is CASSEAGGFSYEQYF.